This is a list of T cell receptor beta chains from one sample in a study of post-analysis software for immune sequencing data. TCRdb recomputed calls from the PCR reads with MiXCR, one row per CDR3 protein. The sample lists about half a million distinct CDR3 sequences; approximately 45% were seen once. Sequenced: blood. The receptors were gathered from a girl between 5 and 17 years old with multiple sclerosis. The CDR3 runs from the conserved cysteine through the conserved F or W. Fields, in order: J gene, V gene, clone size, D gene, CDR3 protein, CDR3 DNA. The D gene is left open where the match is weak. Not all rows give a size; the values are once, few, many and, for expanded clones, a class.

TRBJ2-4,TRBV28,.,TRBD2,CASSLGGEMGPIQYF,TGTGCCAGCAGTTTAGGGGGGGAGATGGGGCCCATTCAGTACTTC
TRBJ1-1,TRBV20-1,.,.,CSASLWPGNTEAFF,TGCAGTGCTAGTTTATGGCCCGGGAACACTGAAGCTTTCTTT
TRBJ2-7,TRBV5-1,few,.,CASSLRERSYGQYF,TGCGCCAGCAGCTTACGGGAGCGCTCCTACGGGCAGTACTTC
TRBJ2-4,TRBV4-3,.,.,CASSQDSRTGDIQYF,TGCGCCAGCAGCCAAGATTCCCGCACGGGGGACATTCAGTACTTC
TRBJ2-7,TRBV5-1,.,TRBD1,CASSWTGGGRLASRAMYYKQYF,TGCGCCAGCAGCTGGACAGGGGGCGGAAGGCTAGCGTCGAGGGCCATGTACTACAAGCAGTACTTC
TRBJ1-2,TRBV2,once,.,CASSEQEGHYGYTF,TGTGCCAGCAGTGAACAAGAGGGACACTATGGCTACACCTTC
TRBJ1-2,TRBV4-3,few,.,CASSQDREDGYTF,TGCGCCAGCAGCCAAGACAGGGAAGATGGCTACACCTTC
TRBJ2-1,TRBV6-2/TRBV6-3,.,TRBD2,CASSYSSGSVIVQFF,TGTGCCAGCAGTTACTCTAGCGGGAGCGTGATAGTGCAGTTCTTC
TRBJ2-1,TRBV6-2/TRBV6-3,once,TRBD2,CASGRIVGGNEQFF,TGTGCCAGCGGTCGAATAGTGGGAGGGAATGAGCAGTTCTTC
TRBJ2-5,TRBV24-1,.,.,CATSDFNGETQYF,TGTGCCACCAGTGATTTTAACGGGGAGACCCAGTACTTC
TRBJ2-7,TRBV20-1,few,TRBD2,CSASQLAGGPHEQYF,TGCAGTGCTAGCCAACTAGCGGGAGGGCCCCACGAGCAGTACTTC
TRBJ2-5,TRBV18,.,.,CASSPVAQEIEETQYF,TGTGCCAGCTCACCAGTCGCACAGGAGATCGAAGAGACCCAGTACTTC
TRBJ2-7,TRBV18,.,.,CASSPETRSYEQYF,TGTGCCAGCTCACCGGAGACTAGATCCTACGAGCAGTACTTC
TRBJ1-1,TRBV29-1,once,.,CSVGYRAVGNTEAFF,TGCAGCGTTGGATACAGGGCGGTGGGGAACACTGAAGCTTTCTTT
TRBJ1-2,TRBV7-9,few,.,CASSLVEGLNYGYTF,TGTGCCAGCAGCTTAGTGGAGGGATTAAACTATGGCTACACCTTC
TRBJ2-1,TRBV10-3,.,TRBD2,CATKASGNQAHNEQFF,TGTGCCACCAAGGCTAGCGGGAACCAAGCCCACAATGAGCAGTTCTTC
TRBJ1-4,TRBV7-9,.,.,CASRQTVNEKLFF,TGTGCCAGCAGACAGACCGTTAATGAAAAACTGTTTTTT
TRBJ1-5,TRBV5-6,.,.,CASSRGAGDQPQHF,TGTGCCAGCAGCCGGGGGGCAGGGGATCAGCCCCAGCATTTT
TRBJ2-1,TRBV7-8,.,.,CASGSGYQSAYNEQFF,TGTGCCAGCGGCTCCGGTTACCAGTCGGCCTACAATGAGCAGTTCTTC
TRBJ2-1,TRBV6-5,.,.,CASSYYGEYNEQFF,TGTGCCAGCAGTTACTATGGCGAGTACAATGAGCAGTTCTTC
TRBJ2-1,TRBV28,.,TRBD2,CASREQLAGPSYNEQFF,TGTGCCAGCAGGGAACAACTAGCGGGCCCTTCCTACAATGAGCAGTTCTTC
TRBJ2-7,TRBV12-3/TRBV12-4,.,.,CASSSAVGEQYF,TGTGCCAGCAGTTCTGCGGTCGGGGAGCAGTACTTC
TRBJ2-5,TRBV20-1,.,TRBD2,CGASGLAGEETQYF,TGCGGTGCTAGCGGACTAGCGGGAGAAGAGACCCAGTACTTC
TRBJ2-5,TRBV28,.,.,CASSPQTPRSSQETQYF,TGTGCCAGCAGTCCACAAACCCCAAGGAGCAGCCAAGAGACCCAGTACTTC